The next 5 T cell receptor beta chains were all read from a single sample in a study of PD-L1 blockade in urothelial cancer. Profiled with immunoSEQ multiplex PCR; TCRdb holds only in-frame clones, not every one. The table records tens of thousands of clones, almost 90% of them present only once. Time point described: pretreatment peripheral blood. The material was PBMCs, obtained around atezolizumab (anti-PD-L1) treatment. These receptors were taken from a man in his fifties or sixties with urothelial cancer.

The gene calls are TRBV5-4 and TRBJ2-3, with TRBD2 as a possible D gene (5 bases). The CDR3 length is 16 residues. V was cut by 0 bases and J by 5 bases, with 16 bases left in between. Germline lookup yields CDR1 SGHNT and CDR2 YYREEE (reference sequence). DNA of the CDR3: TGTGCCAGCAGCTTGGGATTCGGGGAGAGGGAAGATACGCAGTATTTT. Protein: CASSLGFGEREDTQYF.

The gene calls are TRBV21-1 and TRBJ1-5; the table's D gene call, TRBD1, was not cross checked with the DNA. TRBV21-1 is marked as a pseudogene. The CDR3 has 18 amino acids. The CDR3 DNA follows: TGTGCCAGCAGCCTAAGCCGTACAGGGGAGATTAGCAATCAGCCCCAGCATTTT. It encodes CASSLSRTGEISNQPQHF.

The chain employs TRBV7-2 and TRBJ2-7, with D tentatively TRBD2 (6 bases). Germline loops: CDR1 SGHTA, CDR2 FQGNSA. Trimming stripped 1 base from V and 2 bases from J, with 9 bases between. CDR3 size: 14 residues. CDR3 region: CASSLVGGAYEQYF. CDR3 nucleotide sequence: TGTGCCAGCAGCTTAGTTGGCGGGGCCTACGAGCAGTACTTC.

The chain has TRBV29-1 and TRBJ2-5; possibly TRBD2 for D (5 bases). CDR3 size: 10 residues. Germline CDR1 is SQVTM and CDR2 is ANQGSEA. Trimming took 6 bases from V and 3 from J, leaving 5 bases between them. Here the CDR3 DNA reads TGCAGCGTCGGGGAAGAGACCCAGTACTTC. It is translated as CSVGEETQYF.

The CDR3 DNA reads TGCGCCAGCAGCTTGGTCCCGGGACACGCAGATACGCAGTATTTT. Protein: CASSLVPGHADTQYF. The chain recombines TRBV5-1 with TRBJ2-3, with D possibly being TRBD1 (6 bases). V dropped 0 bases and J dropped 4 bases, with 12 bases sitting between them. Germline V CDR1 and CDR2: SGHRS, YFSETQ. This CDR3 comprises 15 residues.